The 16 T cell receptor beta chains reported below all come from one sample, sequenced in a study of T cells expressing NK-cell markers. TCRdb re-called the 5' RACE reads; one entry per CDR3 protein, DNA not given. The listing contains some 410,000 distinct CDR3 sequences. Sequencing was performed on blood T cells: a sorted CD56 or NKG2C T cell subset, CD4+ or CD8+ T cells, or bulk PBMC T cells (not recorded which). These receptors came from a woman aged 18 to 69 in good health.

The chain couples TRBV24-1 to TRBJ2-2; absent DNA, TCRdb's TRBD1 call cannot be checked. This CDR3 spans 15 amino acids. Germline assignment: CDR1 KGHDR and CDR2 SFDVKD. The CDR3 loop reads CATSARTLNTGELFF.

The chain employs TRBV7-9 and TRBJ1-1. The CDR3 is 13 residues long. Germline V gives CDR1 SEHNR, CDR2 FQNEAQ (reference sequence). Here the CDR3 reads CASSDQENTEAFF.

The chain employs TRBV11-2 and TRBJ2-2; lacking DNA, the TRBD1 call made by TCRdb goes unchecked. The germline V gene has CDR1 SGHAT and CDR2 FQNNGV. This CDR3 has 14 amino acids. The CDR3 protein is CASSRARDTGELFF.

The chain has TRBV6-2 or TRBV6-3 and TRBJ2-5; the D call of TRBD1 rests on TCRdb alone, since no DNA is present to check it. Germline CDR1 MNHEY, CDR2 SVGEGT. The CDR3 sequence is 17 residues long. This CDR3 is CASSYPWDRENQETQYF.

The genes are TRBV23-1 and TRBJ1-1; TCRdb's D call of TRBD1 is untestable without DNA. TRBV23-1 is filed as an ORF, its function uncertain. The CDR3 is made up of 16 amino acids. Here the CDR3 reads CASSQSARGFDTEAFF.

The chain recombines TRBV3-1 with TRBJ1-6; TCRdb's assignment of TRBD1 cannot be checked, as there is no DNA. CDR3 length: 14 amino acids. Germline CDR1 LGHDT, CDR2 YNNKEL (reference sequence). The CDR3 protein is CASSPRQGNSPLHF. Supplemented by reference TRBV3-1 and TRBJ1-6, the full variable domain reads DTAVSQTPKYLVTQMGNDKSIKCEQNLGHDTMYWYKQDSKKFLKIMFSYNNKELIINETVPNRFSPKSPDKAHLNLHINSLELGDSAVYFCASSPRQGNSPLHFGNGTRLTVT.

This CDR3 reads CASSESVSAGPTDTQYF. This chain connects TRBV10-1 to TRBJ2-3; checking the TCRdb D call of TRBD2 is not possible without DNA. The germline gives CDR1 WNHNN, CDR2 SYGVQD (reference sequence). The length of the CDR3 is 17 residues.

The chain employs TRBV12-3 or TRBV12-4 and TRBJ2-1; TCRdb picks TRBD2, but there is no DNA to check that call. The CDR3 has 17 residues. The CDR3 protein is CASSFPRLAGGGGEQFF.

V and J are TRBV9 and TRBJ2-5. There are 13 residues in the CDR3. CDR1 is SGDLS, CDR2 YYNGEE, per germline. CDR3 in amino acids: CASSVEDQETQYF.

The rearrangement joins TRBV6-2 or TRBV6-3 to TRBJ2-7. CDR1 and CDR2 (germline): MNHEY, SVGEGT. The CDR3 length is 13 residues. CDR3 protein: CASMQDSSYEQYF.

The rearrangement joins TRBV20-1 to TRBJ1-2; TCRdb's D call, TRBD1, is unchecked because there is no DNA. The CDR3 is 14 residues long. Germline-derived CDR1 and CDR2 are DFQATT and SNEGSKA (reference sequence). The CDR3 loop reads CSAGPTGPSDGYTF.

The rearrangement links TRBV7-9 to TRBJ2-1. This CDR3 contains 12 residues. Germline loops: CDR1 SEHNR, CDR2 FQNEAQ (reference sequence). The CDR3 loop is CASSLVGNEQFF.

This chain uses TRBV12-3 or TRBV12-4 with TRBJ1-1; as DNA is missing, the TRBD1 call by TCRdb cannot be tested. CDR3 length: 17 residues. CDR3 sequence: CASSHTGKTALNTEAFF.

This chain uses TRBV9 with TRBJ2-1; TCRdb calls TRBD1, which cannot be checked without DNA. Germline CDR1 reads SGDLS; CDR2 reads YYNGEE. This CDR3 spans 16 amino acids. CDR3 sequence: CASSVEGARSYNEQFF.

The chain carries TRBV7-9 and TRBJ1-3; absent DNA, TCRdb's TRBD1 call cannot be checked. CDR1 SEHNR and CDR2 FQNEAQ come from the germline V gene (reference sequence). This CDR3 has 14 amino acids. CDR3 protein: CATSQGFAGNTIYF.

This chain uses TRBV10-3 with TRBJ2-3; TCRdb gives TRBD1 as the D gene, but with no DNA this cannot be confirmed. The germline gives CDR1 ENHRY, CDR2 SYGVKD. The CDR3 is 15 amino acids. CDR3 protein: CAISGLGQGYDTQYF.